A selection of T cell receptor beta chains follows, all from one sample in a study of T cells in tumors after PD-1 blockade. Repertoires were generated with immunoSEQ multiplex PCR, while TCRdb's copy carries only in-frame clones and drops some. This sample has about 33,000 clones, with about three quarters found just once. Sequenced material: PBMCs, taken before anti-PD-1 treatment. These receptors were collected from a human donor with basal cell carcinoma. Both conserved end residues are part of each CDR3. Each record gives: V gene, D gene, J gene, clone size, CDR3 DNA, CDR3 protein. The D gene is left open where the match is weak. Clone size is stated in some rows and not others, as once, few, many or a class when expanded.

v_gene: TRBV28; d_gene: .; j_gene: TRBJ1-1; abundance: .; CDR3nt: TGTGCCAGCAGTAGATTATCGGACAGTAACACTGAAGCTTTCTTT; CDR3aa: CASSRLSDSNTEAFF
v_gene: TRBV28; d_gene: .; j_gene: TRBJ1-1; abundance: .; CDR3nt: TGTGCCAGCAGCCCTATTGGGTCAGGGGCAGGAAGCACTGAAGCTTTCTTT; CDR3aa: CASSPIGSGAGSTEAFF
v_gene: TRBV5-1; d_gene: .; j_gene: TRBJ2-2; abundance: .; CDR3nt: TGCGCCAGCAGCTTGGCTCTCACCGGGGAGCTGTTTTTT; CDR3aa: CASSLALTGELFF
v_gene: TRBV7-2; d_gene: .; j_gene: TRBJ1-1; abundance: .; CDR3nt: TGTGCCAGCAGTCTACTGTCTGAAGCTTTCTTT; CDR3aa: CASSLLSEAFF
v_gene: TRBV6-5; d_gene: .; j_gene: TRBJ1-5; abundance: .; CDR3nt: TGTGCCAGCAGCCCAGGGGAAGGCAATCAGCCCCAGCATTTT; CDR3aa: CASSPGEGNQPQHF
v_gene: TRBV7-7; d_gene: TRBD2; j_gene: TRBJ2-1; abundance: .; CDR3nt: TGTGCTAGCAGCTCGGGACTAGCGGGAGGCAATGAGCAGTTCTTC; CDR3aa: CASSSGLAGGNEQFF
v_gene: TRBV2; d_gene: .; j_gene: TRBJ2-2; abundance: .; CDR3nt: TGTGCCAGCAGTTTCCAGGGGCCCAGAGTCACCGGGGAGCTGTTTTTT; CDR3aa: CASSFQGPRVTGELFF
v_gene: TRBV6-5; d_gene: .; j_gene: TRBJ1-4; abundance: .; CDR3nt: TGTGCCAGCAGTTACTCTCGGGGGGGTAATGAAAAACTGTTTTTT; CDR3aa: CASSYSRGGNEKLFF
v_gene: TRBV29-1; d_gene: TRBD2; j_gene: TRBJ2-4; abundance: .; CDR3nt: TGCAGCGTTGAATTTACTAGCGGGAGGTTTCAGTACTTC; CDR3aa: CSVEFTSGRFQYF
v_gene: TRBV19; d_gene: .; j_gene: TRBJ1-5; abundance: few; CDR3nt: TGTGCCAGTACCGGGACAAGCAATCAGCCCCAGCATTTT; CDR3aa: CASTGTSNQPQHF
v_gene: TRBV28; d_gene: .; j_gene: TRBJ1-2; abundance: .; CDR3nt: TGTGCCAGCAGTTCAGACAGGACCTTTATGGGCTACACCTTC; CDR3aa: CASSSDRTFMGYTF
v_gene: TRBV30; d_gene: .; j_gene: TRBJ1-2; abundance: .; CDR3nt: TGTGCCTGGAGTGAAAGGTGGAGAGGCTACACCTTC; CDR3aa: CAWSERWRGYTF
v_gene: TRBV5-1; d_gene: TRBD2; j_gene: TRBJ2-3; abundance: .; CDR3nt: TGCGCCAGCAGCCTAATGACTAGCGGGAGTACAGATACGCAGTATTTT; CDR3aa: CASSLMTSGSTDTQYF
v_gene: TRBV29-1; d_gene: .; j_gene: TRBJ1-1; abundance: .; CDR3nt: TGCAGCGTTGAAGAGTCCGGGTCCGGTAACACTGAAGCTTTCTTT; CDR3aa: CSVEESGSGNTEAFF
v_gene: TRBV4-2; d_gene: .; j_gene: TRBJ1-2; abundance: .; CDR3nt: TGTGCCAGCAGCCAAGACGCAGGCCGGGACTATGGCTACACCTTC; CDR3aa: CASSQDAGRDYGYTF
v_gene: TRBV6-5; d_gene: .; j_gene: TRBJ1-5; abundance: few; CDR3nt: TGTGCCAGCAAACCCATCGGGGTATTCCAGCCCCAGCATTTT; CDR3aa: CASKPIGVFQPQHF
v_gene: TRBV20-1; d_gene: .; j_gene: TRBJ1-4; abundance: .; CDR3nt: TGCAGTGCTATTGACAGGAGATATGAAAAACTGTTTTTT; CDR3aa: CSAIDRRYEKLFF
v_gene: TRBV2; d_gene: .; j_gene: TRBJ1-2; abundance: .; CDR3nt: TGTGCCAGCAGTGGCGTGAACTATGGCTACACCTTC; CDR3aa: CASSGVNYGYTF
v_gene: TRBV5-4; d_gene: .; j_gene: TRBJ2-4; abundance: .; CDR3nt: TGTGCCAGCAGCTTGGGGGTCCGACAAGCCAAAAACATTCAGTACTTC; CDR3aa: CASSLGVRQAKNIQYF
v_gene: TRBV28; d_gene: .; j_gene: TRBJ2-7; abundance: .; CDR3nt: TGTGCCTCCCGGGACACCTCCCGTATATGGTACTTC; CDR3aa: CASRDTSRIWYF
v_gene: TRBV21-1; d_gene: .; j_gene: TRBJ1-6; abundance: .; CDR3nt: TGTGCCAGCAGCAAAACCAGGGGACAGGGAGCGAGCTCCTATAATTCACCCCTCCACTTT; CDR3aa: CASSKTRGQGASSYNSPLHF
v_gene: TRBV6-5; d_gene: .; j_gene: TRBJ1-6; abundance: .; CDR3nt: TGTGCCAGCAGCTTCACGGGGATGGATTCACCCCTCCACTTT; CDR3aa: CASSFTGMDSPLHF
v_gene: TRBV30; d_gene: .; j_gene: TRBJ2-7; abundance: few; CDR3nt: TGTGCCTGGAGTGTAGAATCTTACGAGCAGTACTTC; CDR3aa: CAWSVESYEQYF
v_gene: TRBV9; d_gene: TRBD2; j_gene: TRBJ2-2; abundance: .; CDR3nt: TGTGCCAGCAGCGTAGAGTCTAGCGGGACCGGGGAGCTGTTTTTT; CDR3aa: CASSVESSGTGELFF
v_gene: TRBV27; d_gene: .; j_gene: TRBJ2-5; abundance: .; CDR3nt: TGTGCCAGCAGCCCTCATAATCAAGAGACCCAGTACTTC; CDR3aa: CASSPHNQETQYF
v_gene: TRBV2; d_gene: TRBD1; j_gene: TRBJ2-5; abundance: .; CDR3nt: TGTGCCAGCAGTGGGACAGGGCGGGGGACCCAGTACTTC; CDR3aa: CASSGTGRGTQYF
v_gene: TRBV28; d_gene: TRBD2; j_gene: TRBJ2-3; abundance: .; CDR3nt: TGTGCCAGCGTAAGCGGGACTGATACGCAGTATTTT; CDR3aa: CASVSGTDTQYF
v_gene: TRBV12-3/TRBV12-4; d_gene: .; j_gene: TRBJ1-5; abundance: .; CDR3nt: TGTGCCAGCAGTCGTGGACCAAATCAGCCCCAGCATTTT; CDR3aa: CASSRGPNQPQHF
v_gene: TRBV29-1; d_gene: .; j_gene: TRBJ1-4; abundance: .; CDR3nt: TGCAGCGTTGTCGGGGCAGGGACTAATGAAAAACTGTTTTTT; CDR3aa: CSVVGAGTNEKLFF
v_gene: TRBV19; d_gene: .; j_gene: TRBJ1-1; abundance: .; CDR3nt: TGTGCCAGTAGTGCAGGACAGAACACTGAAGCTTTCTTT; CDR3aa: CASSAGQNTEAFF
v_gene: TRBV7-2; d_gene: .; j_gene: TRBJ2-5; abundance: once; CDR3nt: TGTGCCAGCAGCTTATCCCACGCCTCCCGGGGGCCCCAAGAGACCCAGTACTTC; CDR3aa: CASSLSHASRGPQETQYF
v_gene: TRBV3-1/TRBV3-2; d_gene: .; j_gene: TRBJ2-3; abundance: .; CDR3nt: TGTGCCAGCAGCCAAGAGTGGTCGGGTACGCAGTATTTT; CDR3aa: CASSQEWSGTQYF
v_gene: TRBV6-5; d_gene: .; j_gene: TRBJ1-6; abundance: .; CDR3nt: TGTGCCAGCAGTTACGGGGACTCACAACTTTCACCCCTCCACTTT; CDR3aa: CASSYGDSQLSPLHF
v_gene: TRBV7-6; d_gene: TRBD1; j_gene: TRBJ2-7; abundance: .; CDR3nt: TGTGCCAGCAGCTTAAACGCCCAGGGGGCTACCTACGAGCAGTACTTC; CDR3aa: CASSLNAQGATYEQYF
v_gene: TRBV3-1/TRBV3-2; d_gene: .; j_gene: TRBJ2-1; abundance: .; CDR3nt: TGTGCCAGCAGCCAAGATGAGGGGCGGTCGTTGTTCTTC; CDR3aa: CASSQDEGRSLFF
v_gene: TRBV6-5; d_gene: TRBD2; j_gene: TRBJ2-7; abundance: .; CDR3nt: TGTGCCAGCAGGATTCCGGGACTAGCCAACGAGCAGTACTTC; CDR3aa: CASRIPGLANEQYF
v_gene: TRBV29-1; d_gene: .; j_gene: TRBJ2-3; abundance: .; CDR3nt: TGCAGCGCCGGGACGACCTACACAGATACGCAGTATTTT; CDR3aa: CSAGTTYTDTQYF
v_gene: TRBV30; d_gene: TRBD1; j_gene: TRBJ1-4; abundance: .; CDR3nt: TGTGCCTGGAGTCGCCAGGGGGGACTGTTTTTT; CDR3aa: CAWSRQGGLFF
v_gene: TRBV15; d_gene: .; j_gene: TRBJ1-1; abundance: .; CDR3nt: TGTGCCAGCGGGGAAGGTCGGAACACTGAAGCTTTCTTT; CDR3aa: CASGEGRNTEAFF
v_gene: TRBV27; d_gene: .; j_gene: TRBJ1-1; abundance: large; CDR3nt: TGTGCCAGCAGCCTGACTGGGGGCATGAGGGTCACTGAAGCTTTCTTT; CDR3aa: CASSLTGGMRVTEAFF
v_gene: TRBV7-2; d_gene: TRBD1; j_gene: TRBJ2-7; abundance: .; CDR3nt: TGTGCCAGCAGCTTAGCCGACAGGGAACTCGAGCAGTACTTC; CDR3aa: CASSLADRELEQYF
v_gene: TRBV6-2/TRBV6-3; d_gene: TRBD2; j_gene: TRBJ2-2; abundance: .; CDR3nt: TGTGCCAGCAGCTCCTGGTCGGGGGGTGGTACCGGGGAGCTGTTTTTT; CDR3aa: CASSSWSGGGTGELFF
v_gene: TRBV29-1; d_gene: TRBD1; j_gene: TRBJ2-3; abundance: .; CDR3nt: TGCAGCGTCCACAGGGACAGTACCACAGATACGCAGTATTTT; CDR3aa: CSVHRDSTTDTQYF
v_gene: TRBV30; d_gene: .; j_gene: TRBJ2-3; abundance: .; CDR3nt: TGTGCCTGGAGTAGAGGCAGCGTGGGAGATACGCAGTATTTT; CDR3aa: CAWSRGSVGDTQYF
v_gene: TRBV29-1; d_gene: .; j_gene: TRBJ1-3; abundance: .; CDR3nt: TGCAGCGGTCAAACAGCCGGAAACACCATATATTTT; CDR3aa: CSGQTAGNTIYF
v_gene: TRBV18; d_gene: TRBD1; j_gene: TRBJ1-5; abundance: .; CDR3nt: TGTGCCAGCTCCCCCCCGGGACAGGGAGGTCAGCCCCAGCATTTT; CDR3aa: CASSPPGQGGQPQHF
v_gene: TRBV2; d_gene: .; j_gene: TRBJ1-4; abundance: .; CDR3nt: TGTGCCAGCACGGCCCGCCAGGGGAAACTGTTTTTT; CDR3aa: CASTARQGKLFF